These 20 T cell receptor beta chains originate from one sample sequenced in a study of blood T cell repertoires in COVID-19. The assay was immunoSEQ multiplex PCR, and TCRdb's table has in-frame clones only and misses some. The table includes just over 250,000 clones, about 81% detected once. What was sequenced was PBMCs or T cells enriched from blood (not recorded which). The source is a man aged 25 to 40 with acute COVID-19.

This clone was recorded once. V is TRBV3-1 (or the pseudogene TRBV3-2) and J is TRBJ1-2, with D unclear. With 1 base removed from V and 6 bases from J, the gap between germline ends came to 15 bases. Germline lookup yields CDR1 LGHDT and CDR2 YNNKEL (reference sequence). The CDR3 loop spans 15 amino acids. CDR3 bases: TGTGCCAGCAGCCAAGCGGCGACACCAGGTCATGGCTACACCTTC. Protein sequence: CASSQAATPGHGYTF.

This clone appeared once. The chain is built from TRBV7-2 and TRBJ2-1; 11 bases are a match to TRBD2. The junction had 7 bases not matched to a gene; V was cut back by 8 bases and J by 4 bases. The CDR3 is 15 residues long. The germline CDR1 and CDR2 sequences are SGHTA and FQGNSA. Written as DNA, the CDR3 is TGTGCCAGCCGAGCGGGACTAGCGGAATACAATGAGCAGTTCTTC. Translated, it gives CASRAGLAEYNEQFF.

The V gene is TRBV7-6, the J gene TRBJ2-1, with D possibly matching TRBD1 (6 bases). V was cut by 4 bases and J by 0 bases, with 13 bases left in between. The CDR3 is 16 residues long. Germline CDR1 is SGHVS and CDR2 is FNYEAQ. The DNA for the CDR3 is TGTGCCAGCAGCTCCGGGCAGGGGAGCTCCTACAATGAGCAGTTCTTC. This sequence encodes CASSSGQGSSYNEQFF.

The V and J genes are TRBV5-5 and TRBJ1-1; D possibly corresponds to TRBD1 (5 bases). The CDR3 consists of 12 residues. CDR1 is SGHKS, CDR2 YYEKEE, per germline (reference sequence). Trimming removed 3 bases at V and 7 bases at J, with 10 bases between. The chain's CDR3 is CASSWTGDEAFF. The CDR3 DNA is TGTGCCAGCAGCTGGACGGGGGATGAAGCTTTCTTT.

The chain joins TRBV7-2 to TRBJ2-3; 9 nucleotides agree with TRBD1. CDR3 length: 14 amino acids. CDR1 SGHTA and CDR2 FQGNSA come from the germline V gene. V gave up 2 bases and J gave up 6 bases; unmatched junction bases: 3. DNA for the CDR3: TGTGCCAGCAGCTTAACAGGGGGCTCGGATACGCAGTATTTT. Its translation is CASSLTGGSDTQYF.

The chain links TRBV28 to TRBJ1-2; 7 bases line up with TRBD1. Germline V gives CDR1 MDHEN, CDR2 SYDVKM. The CDR3 runs to 12 residues. The ends lost 5 bases at V and 9 bases at J; junction bases unmatched: 6. CDR3 sequence (DNA): TGTGCCAGCAGTCGAGACAGGGCCCGCTACACCTTC. Translated, it gives CASSRDRARYTF.

This clone was seen only a few times. The chain links TRBV6-5 to TRBJ2-3, with 9 bases lining up with TRBD2. CDR1 and CDR2 from the germline V gene are MNHEY and SVGAGI. V gave up 6 bases and J gave up 4 bases; unmatched junction bases: 8. This CDR3 comprises 15 residues. DNA of the CDR3: TGTGCCAGCAGCGTAGCGGGGGAGGGCGCAGATACGCAGTATTTT. Translated, it gives CASSVAGEGADTQYF.

The rearrangement links TRBV28 to TRBJ2-6; the match to TRBD2 covers 7 bases. Per the germline V gene, CDR1 is MDHEN and CDR2 is SYDVKM. V was clipped by 5 bases and J by 2 bases; unmatched bases: 3. The CDR3 loop spans 15 amino acids. In DNA, the CDR3 is TGTGCCAGCAGTATCCGGGGGGCTGGGGCCAACGTCCTGACTTTC. As protein: CASSIRGAGANVLTF.

The V call is TRBV11-3, the J call TRBJ2-2; possibly TRBD2 for D (5 bases). Germline V gene sequence: CDR1 SGHNT, CDR2 YENEEA. With 5 bases removed from V and 4 bases from J, the gap between germline ends came to 14 bases. This CDR3 comprises 15 residues. CDR3 sequence (DNA): TGTGCCAGCAGCCGGGGTCGGTCAGGCACCGGGGAGCTGTTTTTT. Encoded protein: CASSRGRSGTGELFF.

V usage is TRBV5-6 and J usage is TRBJ2-7; the D is unclear. V lost 4 bases and J 2 bases, leaving 10 bases between the germline ends. The CDR3 consists of 13 residues. The V gene's germline CDR1 is SGHDT and CDR2 YYEEEE. This CDR3 reads CASSVRRAYEQYV. CDR3 DNA: TGTGCCAGCAGCGTGCGACGGGCCTACGAGCAGTACGTC.

This clone was seen more than once but under ten times. The V gene is TRBV9, the J gene TRBJ2-2, with no clear D. Germline CDR1 is SGDLS and CDR2 is YYNGEE. The length of the CDR3 is 13 residues. Trimming took off 4 bases at V and 3 bases at J, with 7 bases between the two ends. In DNA, the CDR3 is TGTGCCAGCAGCCCGGAGTACACCGGGGAGCTGTTTTTT. Translation gives CASSPEYTGELFF.

The rearrangement joins TRBV18 to TRBJ1-1; D is possibly TRBD1 (6 bases). CDR1 is KGHSH and CDR2 is LQKENI in the germline V gene. The CDR3 is 16 residues long. Trimming cost V 5 bases and J 1 base, with 17 bases left between them. The CDR3 loop is CASSVGHLGGNTEAFF. In DNA, the CDR3 is TGTGCCAGCTCAGTGGGACACCTTGGGGGGAACACTGAAGCTTTCTTT.

The chain uses TRBV19 and TRBJ1-3; D is undetermined. V lost 3 bases, J lost 0 bases, and 6 bases lay in between. The CDR3 is 14 residues long. Per the germline V gene, CDR1 is LNHDA and CDR2 is SQIVND (reference sequence). The CDR3 region has the DNA TGTGCCAGTAGTATGGTCGGCTCTGGAAACACCATATATTTT. Encoded protein: CASSMVGSGNTIYF.

The chain carries TRBV11-2 and TRBJ1-2; the D is unclear. V gave up 1 base and J gave up 3 bases, with 3 bases separating them. Germline lookup yields CDR1 SGHAT and CDR2 FQNNGV. The CDR3 totals 12 residues. CDR3 region: CASSLADYGYTF. In nucleotides, the CDR3 is TGTGCCAGCAGCTTAGCAGACTATGGCTACACCTTC.

The count of this clone is one. V gene TRBV3-1 (or the pseudogene TRBV3-2) combines with J gene TRBJ1-6; D unresolved. The V and J ends lost 8 bases and 5 bases respectively, with 16 bases between them. Looked up from germline, CDR1 is LGHDT and CDR2 is YNNKEL (reference sequence). This CDR3 contains 15 residues. The CDR3 DNA reads TGTGCCAGCGGGAGAGGACGGAGAAATAATTCACCCCTCCACTTT. Its translation: CASGRGRRNNSPLHF.

On this clone itself: At one of its ends the junction is not consistent with the germline gene, which may arise from a read error. The rearrangement joins TRBV5-1 to TRBJ1-2, with TRBD1 matching 7 bases. This CDR3 is 14 amino acids long. Germline V gene sequence: CDR1 SGHRS, CDR2 YFSETQ. The CDR3 DNA reads as TGTGCCAGCAGCTACCGACAGGGTAGCTATGGCTACACCTTC. Residues: CASSYRQGSYGYTF.

Turning to this clone: At one end the junction does not follow the germline gene, possibly because of a read error. The V gene is TRBV5-1, the J gene TRBJ2-3; 14 bases are a match to TRBD2. The germline V gene has CDR1 SGHRS and CDR2 YFSETQ. CDR3 length: 19 residues. In DNA form, the CDR3 reads TGTGCCAGCAGCTTGGCCCCGGGACTAGCGGGAGCTGAAACAGATACGCAGTATTTT. Translation gives CASSLAPGLAGAETDTQYF.

In its sample, this clone was seen once. The rearrangement joins TRBV7-9 to TRBJ2-5; 7 bases align to TRBD2. This CDR3 has 15 residues. V lost 5 bases to trimming and J lost 3 bases; unmatched junction nucleotides: 9. The V gene's germline CDR1 is SEHNR and CDR2 FQNEAQ (reference sequence). In DNA form, the CDR3 reads TGTGCCAGCAGCCCCCAGACTAGCTGGAAAGAGACCCAGTACTTC. Its protein product is CASSPQTSWKETQYF.

This clone was recorded a few times. The gene calls are TRBV18 and TRBJ1-6; 7 nucleotides match TRBD1. The CDR3 sequence is 18 residues long. Trimming at V came to 2 bases and at J to 7 bases, leaving 14 bases not matched to a gene. CDR1 is KGHSH, CDR2 LQKENI, per germline. CDR3 protein: CASSPKPPPGTANSPLHF. CDR3 nucleotide sequence: TGTGCCAGCTCACCAAAACCCCCACCCGGGACAGCCAATTCACCCCTCCACTTT.

V and J are TRBV14 and TRBJ1-4, with D possibly being TRBD1 (5 bases). The length of the CDR3 is 16 residues. The germline CDR1 and CDR2 sequences are SGHDN and FVKESK. Between the trimmed V and J ends, which lost 4 bases and 0 bases, there was a span of 12 bases. CDR3 in amino acids: CASSPGGFATNEKLFF. The CDR3 coding sequence is TGTGCCAGCAGCCCCGGGGGGTTTGCAACTAATGAAAAACTGTTTTTT.